These 29 T cell receptor beta chains were all obtained from the same sample, sequenced in a study of HIV-infected children after antiretroviral therapy interruption. RNA-based 3' RACE libraries used unique molecular identifiers. TCRdb ran MiXCR on the 3' RACE reads and lists one entry per CDR3 protein. The profile covers some 90,000 distinct CDR3 sequences, with 6% to 8.5% appearing a single time and 0.9% to 1.3% taken by the ten largest. Treatment denoted: PENTA 11 planned treatment interruption arm or continuous ART arm. Material: CD45RA+ CD4+ T cells from PBMCs, pooled from several time points, obtained from a donor given antiretroviral therapy, either interrupted or continuous. As for subset: naive CD4+ CD45RA+ CD45RO- T cells. The receptors stem from a pool of human donors with HIV.

V gene TRBV19 combines with J gene TRBJ1-2; D possibly corresponds to TRBD1 (6 bases). In germline, CDR1 is LNHDA, CDR2 SQIVND (reference sequence). The CDR3 loop spans 14 amino acids. Trimming cost V 7 bases and J 2 bases, with 14 bases left between them. The CDR3 is CASTAAGANYGYTF. The CDR3 DNA follows: TGTGCCAGTACCGCCGCGGGGGCAAACTATGGCTACACCTTC.

The V and J genes are TRBV5-4 and TRBJ2-3; D not certain. The CDR3 sequence is 13 residues long. The germline gives CDR1 SGHNT, CDR2 YYREEE (reference sequence). The V and J ends lost 3 bases and 0 bases respectively, with 5 bases between them. CDR3 region: CASSYPSTDTQYF. CDR3 DNA sequence: TGTGCCAGCAGCTACCCTAGCACAGATACGCAGTATTTT.

This clonotype was counted ten times or more. This chain uses TRBV12-3 or TRBV12-4 with TRBJ2-7, with no clear D. This CDR3 comprises 13 residues. Between the trimmed V and J ends, which lost 5 bases and 6 bases, there was a span of 14 bases. Here the CDR3 DNA reads TGTGCCAGCAGTCCCCCGGTTACGGGCGAGCAGTACTTC. It is translated as CASSPPVTGEQYF.

This clonotype was observed at least ten times. V and J are TRBV7-9 and TRBJ2-7; D might be TRBD1 or TRBD2, each matching 6 bases. From germline, CDR1 is SEHNR and CDR2 FQNEAQ (reference sequence). The V end was cut by 3 bases, the J end by 7 bases, with 10 bases between. CDR3 length: 12 residues. This CDR3 is CASSLRGGEQYF. The CDR3 bases are TGTGCCAGCAGCTTGCGAGGGGGGGAGCAGTACTTC.

At least ten counts were recorded for this clonotype. V and J are TRBV10-3 and TRBJ1-2; the match to TRBD1 covers 8 bases. Germline V CDR1 and CDR2: ENHRY, SYGVKD. V lost 5 bases to trimming and J lost 4 bases; unmatched junction nucleotides: 15. CDR3 length: 17 residues. The CDR3 DNA reads as TGTGCCATCAGTAGGGGAACAGGGGACAGGAAAATCTATGGCTACACCTTC. Its translation: CAISRGTGDRKIYGYTF.

This clonotype was counted many times. The chain combines TRBV30 with TRBJ2-7; no definite D call. CDR1 and CDR2 from the germline V gene are GTSNPN and SVGIG (reference sequence). This CDR3 has 11 amino acids. V lost 3 bases and J 12 bases, leaving 15 bases between the germline ends. CDR3 in amino acids: CAWRAVQSVYF. CDR3 sequence (DNA): TGTGCCTGGAGGGCAGTTCAGAGTGTGTACTTC.

This clonotype has ten or more counts. The rearrangement joins TRBV29-1 to TRBJ2-3; D possibly uses TRBD1 or TRBD2 (5 bases each). CDR1 SQVTM and CDR2 ANQGSEA come from the germline V gene. Trimming took 7 bases from V and 6 from J, leaving 14 bases between them. CDR3 length equals 12 residues. In nucleotides, the CDR3 is TGCAGCGGGGGTCAGGGACCGGATACGCAGTATTTT. It specifies CSGGQGPDTQYF.

This clonotype was counted many times. The chain uses TRBV5-4 and TRBJ2-2; no definite D call. CDR3 length: 14 residues. Germline V gene sequence: CDR1 SGHNT, CDR2 YYREEE (reference sequence). V was cut by 2 bases and J by 1 base, with 6 bases left in between. The CDR3 region has the DNA TGTGCCAGCAGCTTACTCAAGAACACCGGGGAGCTGTTTTTT. Translation: CASSLLKNTGELFF.

This clonotype has a handful of counts. V is TRBV11-1 and J is TRBJ1-1, with 7 nucleotides matching TRBD1. J was trimmed by 5 bases and V by 11 bases; bases with no gene match: 11. This CDR3 region has 13 residues. Germline values: CDR1 SGHAT, CDR2 FQDESV (reference sequence). DNA for the CDR3: TGTGCCGGGGGCATACAGGGGAGGACTGAAGCTTTCTTT. It specifies CAGGIQGRTEAFF.

Only a few counts were recorded for this clonotype. The chain links TRBV6-6 to TRBJ2-3, with 11 positions matching TRBD2. Germline values: CDR1 MNHNY, CDR2 SVGAGI (reference sequence). V shed 8 bases, J shed 1 base, and the junction held 5 bases outside the gene matches. The CDR3 loop spans 15 amino acids. This chain's CDR3 is CASAKGLAGTDTQYF. The CDR3 DNA follows: TGTGCCAGCGCTAAGGGACTAGCGGGCACAGATACGCAGTATTTT.

This clonotype was seen repeatedly, ten times or more. This rearrangement joins TRBV18 to TRBJ2-5, with D possibly matching TRBD2 (5 bases). CDR1 and CDR2 (germline): KGHSH, LQKENI. The CDR3 loop spans 12 amino acids. Trimming took off 2 bases at V and 5 bases at J, with 6 bases between the two ends. DNA for the CDR3: TGTGCCAGCTCACCATGGGAGGAGACCCAGTACTTC. Residues: CASSPWEETQYF. The variable domain in full, completed from reference TRBV18 and TRBJ2-5, reads NAGVMQNPRHLVRRRGQEARLRCSPMKGHSHVYWYRQLPEEGLKFMVYLQKENIIDESGMPKERFSAEFPKEGPSILRIQQVVRGDSAAYFCASSPWEETQYFGPGTRLLVL.

The chain is built from TRBV11-1 and TRBJ1-1, with a possible D match to TRBD1 (5 bases). Germline values: CDR1 SGHAT, CDR2 FQDESV (reference sequence). This CDR3 has 14 residues. The germline V and J ends were trimmed by 0 bases and 7 bases, with 12 bases remaining between them. CDR3 protein: CASSLAPQGREAFF. In DNA, the CDR3 is TGTGCCAGCAGCTTAGCGCCCCAGGGCCGTGAAGCTTTCTTT. Full variable domain (outside the CDR3, taken from reference TRBV11-1 and TRBJ1-1): EAEVAQSPRYKITEKSQAVAFWCDPISGHATLYWYRQILGQGPELLVQFQDESVVDDSQLPKDRFSAERLKGVDSTLKIQPAELGDSAMYLCASSLAPQGREAFFGQGTRLTVV.

This clonotype has a handful of counts. V is TRBV19 and J is TRBJ1-4; a weak D match, TRBD1 (5 bases). The V gene's germline CDR1 is LNHDA and CDR2 SQIVND (reference sequence). The CDR3 spans 15 residues. V shed 7 bases and J shed 8 bases, with 20 bases lying between them. In DNA form, the CDR3 reads TGTGCCAGTACCCCTTCGATCGGGGCGAGGGAAAAACTGTTTTTT. Its protein is CASTPSIGAREKLFF.

This clonotype was seen at least ten times. This chain uses TRBV11-3 with TRBJ2-3; 9 nucleotides agree with TRBD2. Germline V CDR1 and CDR2: SGHNT, YENEEA. The CDR3 is made up of 17 amino acids. Trimming removed 2 bases from V and 6 bases from J; junction bases left unmatched: 12. CDR3 DNA sequence: TGTGCCAGCAGCTTATCCCTAGCGGGACCCCCCGGGGATACGCAGTATTTT. Amino acids: CASSLSLAGPPGDTQYF.

This clonotype showed up just a few times. For the CDR3, the DNA is TGCAGCGTTGGAGGGGGTCTCTACGAGCAGTACTTC. Protein product: CSVGGGLYEQYF. The rearrangement uses TRBV29-1 and TRBJ2-7; D is possibly TRBD1 (6 bases). With 4 bases removed from V and 3 bases from J, the gap between germline ends came to 10 bases. Germline loops: CDR1 SQVTM, CDR2 ANQGSEA. CDR3 length: 12 residues.

Many counts were recorded for this clonotype. The chain has TRBV6-5 and TRBJ1-1; D perhaps matches TRBD1 (5 bases). The CDR3 spans 16 residues. The germline V gene has CDR1 MNHEY and CDR2 SVGAGI. V was pared by 4 bases and J by 1 base, with 16 bases between. The CDR3 spells CASSLKPGRANTEAFF. The CDR3, as DNA: TGTGCCAGCAGTTTAAAACCGGGACGGGCGAACACTGAAGCTTTCTTT.

This clonotype occurred many times. The chain has TRBV13 and TRBJ2-3; TRBD2 might be the D (6 bases). CDR3 length: 16 residues. Trimming stripped 3 bases from V and 0 bases from J, with 13 bases between. Looked up from germline, CDR1 is PRHDT and CDR2 is FYEKMQ (reference sequence). The CDR3 coding sequence is TGTGCCAGCAGCTTGACTAGAAGTTCTAGCACAGATACGCAGTATTTT. Protein sequence: CASSLTRSSSTDTQYF.

V usage is TRBV10-3 and J usage is TRBJ2-7; no reliable D call. Germline values: CDR1 ENHRY, CDR2 SYGVKD. The CDR3 spans 14 residues. V was trimmed by 6 bases and J by 7 bases, leaving 19 bases between them. The CDR3 DNA follows: TGTGCCATCAGGCCAGAAGTCCGGGCGGTTGAGCAGTACTTC. Protein sequence: CAIRPEVRAVEQYF.

This chain connects TRBV7-1 to TRBJ2-1; D gene uncertain. TRBV7-1 is flagged as an ORF with uncertain function. Deletions cut 9 bases from V and 4 bases from J, with 13 bases between. This CDR3 spans 13 amino acids. The CDR3 region is CASSIALYNEQFF. The CDR3 coding sequence is TGTGCCAGTAGTATTGCTCTGTACAATGAGCAGTTCTTC.

This clonotype was recorded at least ten times. The chain carries TRBV12-3 or TRBV12-4 and TRBJ1-2; D possibly corresponds to TRBD1 (5 bases). The V end lost 8 bases, the J end lost 8 bases, and 12 bases lay between the germline ends. The CDR3 is 11 residues long. CDR3 nucleotide sequence: TGTGCCAGCGGGCGGGGCGCCGGCTACACCTTC. This sequence encodes CASGRGAGYTF.

This clonotype has just one count. V is TRBV24-1 and J is TRBJ1-5; TRBD1 matches at 10 bases. This CDR3 spans 20 amino acids. Germline trimming cut 6 bases from V and 0 bases from J; bases unmatched to any gene: 16. CDR1 KGHDR and CDR2 SFDVKD come from the germline V gene. CDR3: CATSSSGQGGFYNSNQPQHF. Here the CDR3 DNA reads TGTGCCACCAGTTCAAGCGGACAGGGGGGCTTTTACAATAGCAATCAGCCCCAGCATTTT.

This clonotype has a count of ten or more. The rearrangement links TRBV20-1 to TRBJ1-3, with 7 bases aligning to TRBD1. V was clipped by 3 bases and J by 8 bases; unmatched bases: 7. Germline V gene data show CDR1 as DFQATT and CDR2 as SNEGSKA (reference sequence). The CDR3 is 13 residues long. The DNA for the CDR3 is TGCAGTGCTAGGGGTCGACAGGGCCACACCATATATTTT. This gives the protein CSARGRQGHTIYF.

This clonotype was detected a few times. This chain connects TRBV7-2 to TRBJ2-7, with D maybe TRBD1 (6 bases). Germline CDR1 SGHTA, CDR2 FQGNSA. This CDR3 contains 13 residues. Trimming left V 4 bases short and J 10 bases short, with 17 bases between. The CDR3 nucleotides read TGTGCCAGCAGCTCTCTACCGACAGGTTCCCAGTACTTC. Protein sequence: CASSSLPTGSQYF.

In its sample, this clonotype was seen a few times. This sequence joins TRBV10-3 and TRBJ2-2; the D call may be TRBD1 or TRBD2 (6 bases each). The length of the CDR3 is 15 residues. CDR1 is ENHRY and CDR2 is SYGVKD in the germline V gene. V was shortened by 3 bases and J by 4 bases, with 12 bases between the two germline ends. Here the CDR3 DNA reads TGTGCCATCAGTGACCCGGGGGCAGGCACCGGGGAGCTGTTTTTT. It specifies CAISDPGAGTGELFF.

This clonotype has ten or more counts. The chain carries TRBV12-3 or TRBV12-4 and TRBJ1-6; D call uncertain. The ends were cut back, 4 bases at V and 13 bases at J, with 14 bases in the middle. The CDR3 contains 13 residues. CDR3 sequence reads: CASSWMGGGPLHF. The CDR3, as DNA: TGTGCCAGCAGTTGGATGGGAGGTGGCCCCCTCCACTTT.

This clonotype was counted ten times or more. V and J are TRBV9 and TRBJ2-1; TRBD2 aligns across 8 bases. The CDR3 is 15 residues long. V dropped 0 bases and J dropped 5; count of bases not matched to a gene: 4. Germline CDR1 is SGDLS and CDR2 is YYNGEE. The CDR3 here is CASSVELAGNNEQFF. DNA of the CDR3: TGTGCCAGCAGCGTAGAGCTAGCGGGTAACAATGAGCAGTTCTTC.

Ten or more counts support this clonotype. This chain connects TRBV11-3 to TRBJ2-3; 10 bases fit TRBD1. Germline lookup yields CDR1 SGHNT and CDR2 YENEEA. V gave up 5 bases and J gave up 6 bases; unmatched junction bases: 5. This CDR3 has 14 residues. CDR3 sequence: CASSRRQGADTQYF. CDR3 DNA: TGTGCCAGCAGCCGGCGACAGGGGGCGGATACGCAGTATTTT.

This clonotype has a count of ten or more. CDR3 sequence reads: CASSYAPWTGKETQYF. DNA of the CDR3: TGTGCCAGCAGTTACGCCCCCTGGACTGGAAAAGAGACCCAGTACTTC. The rearrangement links TRBV6-5 to TRBJ2-5; possible D gene TRBD2, 5 bases. The V gene's germline CDR1 is MNHEY and CDR2 SVGAGI. Between the trimmed V and J ends, which lost 2 bases and 3 bases, there was a span of 16 bases. There are 16 residues in the CDR3.

This clonotype was seen a handful of times. The chain carries TRBV5-1 and TRBJ1-1; possibly TRBD1 for D (5 bases). The CDR3 sequence is 15 residues long. V dropped 4 bases and J dropped 5 bases, with 18 bases sitting between them. Germline lookup yields CDR1 SGHRS and CDR2 YFSETQ. Here the CDR3 DNA reads TGCGCCAGCAGCATTGGGGGACCGGGGTTGACTGAAGCTTTCTTT. Translated: CASSIGGPGLTEAFF.